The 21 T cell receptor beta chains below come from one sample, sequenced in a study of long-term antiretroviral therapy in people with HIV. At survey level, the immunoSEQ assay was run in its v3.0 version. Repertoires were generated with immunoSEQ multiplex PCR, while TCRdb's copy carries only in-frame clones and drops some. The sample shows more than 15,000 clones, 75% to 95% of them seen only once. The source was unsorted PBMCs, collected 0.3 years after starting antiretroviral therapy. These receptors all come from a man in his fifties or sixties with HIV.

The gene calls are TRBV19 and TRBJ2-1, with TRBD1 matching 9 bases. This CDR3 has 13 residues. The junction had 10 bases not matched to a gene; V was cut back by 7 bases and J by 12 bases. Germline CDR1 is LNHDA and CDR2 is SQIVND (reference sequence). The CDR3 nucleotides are TGTGCCAGTAAAATCACAGGGGGCATAGTGCAGTTCTTC. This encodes CASKITGGIVQFF.

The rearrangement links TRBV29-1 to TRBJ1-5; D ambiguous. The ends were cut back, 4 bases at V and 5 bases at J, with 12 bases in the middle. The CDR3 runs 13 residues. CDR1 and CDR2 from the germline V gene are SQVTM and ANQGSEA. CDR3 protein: CSVGGGWDQPQHF. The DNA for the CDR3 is TGCAGCGTTGGGGGAGGGTGGGATCAGCCCCAGCATTTT.

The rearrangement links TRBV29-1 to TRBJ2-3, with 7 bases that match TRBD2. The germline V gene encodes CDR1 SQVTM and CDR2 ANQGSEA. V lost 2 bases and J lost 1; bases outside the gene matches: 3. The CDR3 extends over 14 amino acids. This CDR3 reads CSVERLAGTDTQYF. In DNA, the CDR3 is TGCAGCGTTGAACGCCTAGCGGGCACAGATACGCAGTATTTT.

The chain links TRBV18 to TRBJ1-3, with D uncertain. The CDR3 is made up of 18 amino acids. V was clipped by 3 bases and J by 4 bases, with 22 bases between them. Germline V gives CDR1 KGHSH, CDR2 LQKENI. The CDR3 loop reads CASSPTSYTILGGNTIYF. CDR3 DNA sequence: TGTGCCAGCTCACCCACGTCCTACACCATCCTGGGCGGAAACACCATATATTTT.

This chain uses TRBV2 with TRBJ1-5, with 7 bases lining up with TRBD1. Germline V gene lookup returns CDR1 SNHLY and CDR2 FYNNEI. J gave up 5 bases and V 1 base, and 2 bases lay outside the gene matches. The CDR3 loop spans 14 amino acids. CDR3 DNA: TGTGCCAGCAGTGAAGAGCAGGGGGATCAGCCCCAGCATTTT. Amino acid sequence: CASSEEQGDQPQHF.

The CDR3 protein is CASSQGASGSPEQYF. The CDR3 bases are TGCGCCAGCAGCCAAGGAGCTAGCGGGAGCCCCGAGCAGTACTTC. The chain links TRBV4-1 to TRBJ2-7; 10 nucleotides line up with TRBD2. CDR3 length: 15 amino acids. CDR1 is MGHRA, CDR2 YSYEKL, per germline. J lost 6 bases, V lost 1 base, and 6 bases had no gene match.

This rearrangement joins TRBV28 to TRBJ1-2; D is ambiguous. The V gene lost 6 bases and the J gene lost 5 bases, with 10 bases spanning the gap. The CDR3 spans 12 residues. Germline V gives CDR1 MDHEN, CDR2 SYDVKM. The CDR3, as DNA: TGTGCCAGCAGACCTACAGATTATGGCTACACCTTC. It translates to CASRPTDYGYTF.

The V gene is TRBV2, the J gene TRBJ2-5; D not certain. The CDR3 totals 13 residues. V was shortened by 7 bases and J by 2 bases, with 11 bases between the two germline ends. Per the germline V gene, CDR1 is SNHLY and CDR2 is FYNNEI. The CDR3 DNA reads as TGTGCCAGCATTCGTGACGAGCAAGAGACCCAGTACTTC. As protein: CASIRDEQETQYF.

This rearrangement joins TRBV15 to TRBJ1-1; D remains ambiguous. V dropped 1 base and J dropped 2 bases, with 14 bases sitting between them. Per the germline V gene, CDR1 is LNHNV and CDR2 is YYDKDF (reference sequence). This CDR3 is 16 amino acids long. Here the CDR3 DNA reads TGTGCCACCAGCAGAGTAGATAGGGTGGGAAACACTGAAGCTTTCTTT. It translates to CATSRVDRVGNTEAFF.

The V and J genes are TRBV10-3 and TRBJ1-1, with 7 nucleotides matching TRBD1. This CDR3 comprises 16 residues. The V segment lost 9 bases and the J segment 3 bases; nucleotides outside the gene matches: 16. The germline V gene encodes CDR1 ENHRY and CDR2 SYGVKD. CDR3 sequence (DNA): TGTGCCATTTCTAGGCCCCCGACAGGGTATGACACTGAAGCTTTCTTT. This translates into CAISRPPTGYDTEAFF.

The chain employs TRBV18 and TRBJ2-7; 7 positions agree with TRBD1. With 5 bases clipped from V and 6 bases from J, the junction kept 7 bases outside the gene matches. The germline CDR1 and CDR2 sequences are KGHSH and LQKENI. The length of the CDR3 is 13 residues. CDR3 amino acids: CASSSGQVGEQYF. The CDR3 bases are TGTGCCAGCTCATCCGGACAGGTGGGCGAGCAGTACTTC.

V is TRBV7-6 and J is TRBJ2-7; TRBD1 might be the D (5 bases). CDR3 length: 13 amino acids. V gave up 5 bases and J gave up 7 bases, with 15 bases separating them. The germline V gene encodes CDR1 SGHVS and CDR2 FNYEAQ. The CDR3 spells CASSAVNQGEQYF. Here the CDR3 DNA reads TGTGCCAGCAGCGCCGTAAACCAGGGAGAGCAGTACTTC.

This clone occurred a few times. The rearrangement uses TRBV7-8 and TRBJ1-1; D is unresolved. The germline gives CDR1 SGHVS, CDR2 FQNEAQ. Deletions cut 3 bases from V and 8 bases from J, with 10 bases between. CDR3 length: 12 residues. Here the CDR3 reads CASSFYKEEAFF. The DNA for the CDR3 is TGTGCCAGCAGCTTCTATAAGGAAGAAGCTTTCTTT.

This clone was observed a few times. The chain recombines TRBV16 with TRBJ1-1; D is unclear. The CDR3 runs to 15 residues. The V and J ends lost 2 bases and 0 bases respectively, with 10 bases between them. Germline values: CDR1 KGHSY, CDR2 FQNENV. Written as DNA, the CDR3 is TGTGCCAGCAGCCAAGCCCCCCTTATGAACACTGAAGCTTTCTTT. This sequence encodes CASSQAPLMNTEAFF.

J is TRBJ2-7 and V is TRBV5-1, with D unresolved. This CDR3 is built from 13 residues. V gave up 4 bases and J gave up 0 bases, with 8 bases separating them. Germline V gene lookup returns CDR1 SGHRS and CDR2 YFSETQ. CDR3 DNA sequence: TGCGCCAGCAGCCCGGACCTCTCCTACGAGCAGTACTTC. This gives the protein CASSPDLSYEQYF. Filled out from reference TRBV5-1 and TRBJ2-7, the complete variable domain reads KAGVTQTPRYLIKTRGQQVTLSCSPISGHRSVSWYQQTPGQGLQFLFEYFSETQRNKGNFPGRFSGRQFSNSRSEMNVSTLELGDSALYLCASSPDLSYEQYFGPGTRLTVT.

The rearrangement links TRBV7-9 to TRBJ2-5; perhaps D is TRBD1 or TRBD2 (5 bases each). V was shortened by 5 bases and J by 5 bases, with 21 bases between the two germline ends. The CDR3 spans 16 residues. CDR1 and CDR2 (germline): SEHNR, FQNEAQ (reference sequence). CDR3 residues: CASSPRSSLGTETQYF. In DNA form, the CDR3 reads TGTGCCAGCAGCCCTCGCAGCAGCCTGGGGACGGAGACCCAGTACTTC.

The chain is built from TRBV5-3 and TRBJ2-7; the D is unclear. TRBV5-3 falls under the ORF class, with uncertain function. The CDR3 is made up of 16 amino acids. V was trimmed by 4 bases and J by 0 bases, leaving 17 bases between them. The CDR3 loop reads CARSKRAGANSYEQYF. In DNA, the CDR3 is TGTGCCAGAAGCAAACGAGCAGGCGCTAACTCCTACGAGCAGTACTTC.

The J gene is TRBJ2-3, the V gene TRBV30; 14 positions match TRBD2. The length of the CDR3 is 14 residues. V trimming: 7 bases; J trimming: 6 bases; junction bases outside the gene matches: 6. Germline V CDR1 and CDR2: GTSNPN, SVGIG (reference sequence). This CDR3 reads CAFGLAGGRDTQYF. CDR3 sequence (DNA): TGTGCCTTCGGACTAGCGGGAGGACGCGATACGCAGTATTTT.

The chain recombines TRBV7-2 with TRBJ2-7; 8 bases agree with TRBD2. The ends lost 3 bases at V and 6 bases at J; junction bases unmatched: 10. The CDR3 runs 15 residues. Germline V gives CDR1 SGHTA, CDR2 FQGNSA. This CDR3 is CASSLVGGAGGEQYF. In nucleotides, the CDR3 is TGTGCCAGCAGCTTGGTGGGGGGCGCGGGAGGCGAGCAGTACTTC.

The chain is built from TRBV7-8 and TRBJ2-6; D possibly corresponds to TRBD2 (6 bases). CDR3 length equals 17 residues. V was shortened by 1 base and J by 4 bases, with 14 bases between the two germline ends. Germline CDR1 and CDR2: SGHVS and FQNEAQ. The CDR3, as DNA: TGTGCCAGCAGCTTAGGCGGACTACGGGCCGGGGCCAACGTCCTGACTTTC. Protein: CASSLGGLRAGANVLTF.

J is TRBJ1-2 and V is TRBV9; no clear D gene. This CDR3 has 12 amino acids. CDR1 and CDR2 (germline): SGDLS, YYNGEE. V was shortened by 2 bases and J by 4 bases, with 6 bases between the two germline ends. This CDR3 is CASSVYSYGYTF. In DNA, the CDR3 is TGTGCCAGCAGCGTCTACAGCTATGGCTACACCTTC.